Listed below are T cell receptor beta chains from one sample, sequenced in a study of blood T cell repertoires in COVID-19. The assay was immunoSEQ multiplex PCR, and TCRdb's table has in-frame clones only and misses some. The data show 200,000 to 300,000 clones, approximately 88% seen once. The sequenced sample consisted of peripheral blood. Receptor source: a human donor in a cohort sampled during active COVID-19. Each CDR3 is given with its conserved first and last residue. The D gene is left open where the match is weak. Clone size appears in some rows only: once, few, many, or a class for an expanded clone.

D gene: TRBD2; V gene: TRBV7-2; J gene: TRBJ2-7; clone size: NA; CDR3 protein: CASRATSGSYEQYF; CDR3 DNA: TGTGCCAGCAGGGCCACTAGCGGGTCCTACGAGCAGTACTTC
D gene: NA; V gene: TRBV9; J gene: TRBJ2-7; clone size: NA; CDR3 protein: CASSASSEVKAEQYF; CDR3 DNA: TGTGCCAGCAGCGCTTCCTCGGAGGTAAAGGCCGAGCAGTACTTC
D gene: NA; V gene: TRBV2; J gene: TRBJ1-2; clone size: NA; CDR3 protein: CASSEALRRGKTF; CDR3 DNA: TGTGCCAGCAGTGAAGCGCTTCGGAGGGGAAAGACCTTC
D gene: NA; V gene: TRBV24-1; J gene: TRBJ1-3; clone size: NA; CDR3 protein: CATGEPSGNTIYF; CDR3 DNA: TGTGCCACGGGAGAGCCTTCTGGAAACACCATATATTTT
D gene: TRBD1; V gene: TRBV19; J gene: TRBJ1-5; clone size: NA; CDR3 protein: CASSTYRGDYSNQPQHF; CDR3 DNA: TGTGCCAGTAGTACCTACAGGGGGGATTATAGCAATCAGCCCCAGCATTTT
D gene: NA; V gene: TRBV30; J gene: TRBJ1-2; clone size: NA; CDR3 protein: CAWSVPGSGYTF; CDR3 DNA: TGTGCCTGGAGTGTACCGGGGAGCGGCTACACCTTC
D gene: NA; V gene: TRBV7-6; J gene: TRBJ2-7; clone size: NA; CDR3 protein: CASSGRGHGRYEQYF; CDR3 DNA: TGTGCCAGCAGCGGGCGGGGGCATGGCCGCTACGAGCAGTACTTC
D gene: NA; V gene: TRBV18; J gene: TRBJ1-6; clone size: NA; CDR3 protein: CASSPPRRSSQDSPLHF; CDR3 DNA: TGTGCCAGCTCACCACCGAGGAGGAGTAGTCAGGATTCACCCCTCCACTTT
D gene: TRBD1; V gene: TRBV5-6; J gene: TRBJ1-2; clone size: NA; CDR3 protein: CASSLGTGYGYTF; CDR3 DNA: TGTGCCAGCAGCTTGGGGACAGGGTATGGCTACACCTTC
D gene: TRBD2; V gene: TRBV3-1/TRBV3-2; J gene: TRBJ2-7; clone size: NA; CDR3 protein: CASSQLAGLSYEQYF; CDR3 DNA: TGTGCCAGCAGCCAACTAGCGGGCCTTTCCTACGAGCAGTACTTC
D gene: NA; V gene: TRBV7-2; J gene: TRBJ1-3; clone size: once; CDR3 protein: CASSLGGGPGNTIYF; CDR3 DNA: TGTGCCAGCAGCTTAGGAGGGGGTCCTGGAAACACCATATATTTT
D gene: TRBD1; V gene: TRBV5-5; J gene: TRBJ1-3; clone size: NA; CDR3 protein: CASSLVDRVYSGNTIYF; CDR3 DNA: TGTGCCAGCAGCTTGGTGGACAGGGTTTACTCTGGAAACACCATATATTTT
D gene: NA; V gene: TRBV12-3/TRBV12-4; J gene: TRBJ1-2; clone size: NA; CDR3 protein: CASTLGGGYGYTF; CDR3 DNA: TGTGCCAGCACCCTCGGGGGTGGCTATGGCTACACCTTC
D gene: NA; V gene: TRBV19; J gene: TRBJ1-1; clone size: once; CDR3 protein: CASSINRAANTEAFF; CDR3 DNA: TGTGCCAGTAGTATTAACAGGGCAGCGAACACTGAAGCTTTCTTT
D gene: NA; V gene: TRBV19; J gene: TRBJ2-6; clone size: NA; CDR3 protein: CASTMTVSGANVLTF; CDR3 DNA: TGTGCCAGTACCATGACAGTCTCTGGGGCCAACGTCCTGACTTTC
D gene: TRBD2; V gene: TRBV7-2; J gene: TRBJ2-7; clone size: once; CDR3 protein: CASSPGTTREQYF; CDR3 DNA: TGTGCCAGCAGCCCCGGGACTACACGCGAGCAGTACTTC
D gene: NA; V gene: TRBV19; J gene: TRBJ2-3; clone size: NA; CDR3 protein: CASSIRISTDTQYF; CDR3 DNA: TGTGCCAGTAGTATCAGGATAAGCACAGATACGCAGTATTTT
D gene: TRBD1; V gene: TRBV4-1; J gene: TRBJ1-2; clone size: NA; CDR3 protein: CASSQGPWRGQGGYTF; CDR3 DNA: TGCGCCAGCAGCCAAGGGCCGTGGAGGGGGCAGGGTGGCTACACCTTC
D gene: TRBD1; V gene: TRBV6-5; J gene: TRBJ1-2; clone size: NA; CDR3 protein: CASSWGQGATNYGYTF; CDR3 DNA: TGTGCCAGCAGTTGGGGACAGGGGGCTACAAACTATGGCTACACCTTC
D gene: TRBD1; V gene: TRBV5-1; J gene: TRBJ1-4; clone size: NA; CDR3 protein: CASSLVGTGAGGEKLFF; CDR3 DNA: TGCGCCAGCAGCTTGGTTGGGACAGGGGCCGGAGGGGAAAAACTGTTTTTT
D gene: NA; V gene: TRBV28; J gene: TRBJ1-5; clone size: NA; CDR3 protein: CASSRGQPQHF; CDR3 DNA: TGTGCCAGCAGCCGGGGGCAGCCCCAGCATTTT
D gene: TRBD1; V gene: TRBV9; J gene: TRBJ2-3; clone size: NA; CDR3 protein: CASSVLRTGPDTQYF; CDR3 DNA: TGTGCCAGCAGCGTATTAAGGACAGGGCCAGATACGCAGTATTTT
D gene: TRBD1; V gene: TRBV27; J gene: TRBJ2-5; clone size: once; CDR3 protein: CASSPRQGETQYF; CDR3 DNA: TGTGCCAGCAGTCCCCGACAGGGAGAGACCCAGTACTTC
D gene: NA; V gene: TRBV28; J gene: TRBJ1-6; clone size: NA; CDR3 protein: CASSTQGNNSPLHF; CDR3 DNA: TGTGCCAGCAGTACTCAGGGCAATAATTCACCCCTCCACTTT
D gene: TRBD2; V gene: TRBV10-2; J gene: TRBJ2-7; clone size: NA; CDR3 protein: CASSSGAAYEQYF; CDR3 DNA: TGCGCCAGCAGTAGCGGGGCTGCCTACGAGCAGTACTTC
D gene: NA; V gene: TRBV2; J gene: TRBJ1-1; clone size: NA; CDR3 protein: CASSEAWNTEAFF; CDR3 DNA: TGTGCCAGCAGTGAAGCCTGGAACACTGAAGCTTTCTTT
D gene: NA; V gene: TRBV28; J gene: TRBJ2-7; clone size: NA; CDR3 protein: CASSLLAKLAYEQYF; CDR3 DNA: TGTGCCAGCAGTTTATTAGCAAAGTTGGCCTACGAGCAGTACTTC
D gene: NA; V gene: TRBV5-1; J gene: TRBJ1-4; clone size: NA; CDR3 protein: CASSSGGPRGEKLFF; CDR3 DNA: TGCGCCAGCAGCTCTGGGGGCCCCCGCGGGGAAAAACTGTTTTTT
D gene: TRBD2; V gene: TRBV6-6; J gene: TRBJ2-7; clone size: NA; CDR3 protein: CASSRRTKRAGGPNEQYF; CDR3 DNA: TGTGCCAGCAGTCGAAGGACAAAACGAGCGGGAGGGCCAAACGAGCAGTACTTC
D gene: NA; V gene: TRBV30; J gene: TRBJ2-3; clone size: NA; CDR3 protein: CAWSVGGTDTQYF; CDR3 DNA: TGTGCCTGGAGTGTAGGGGGCACAGATACGCAGTATTTT
D gene: TRBD1; V gene: TRBV7-2; J gene: TRBJ2-7; clone size: few; CDR3 protein: CASSLVWTGTYEQYF; CDR3 DNA: TGTGCCAGCAGCTTAGTGTGGACAGGGACCTACGAGCAGTACTTC
D gene: TRBD1; V gene: TRBV19; J gene: TRBJ1-5; clone size: NA; CDR3 protein: CASSSPRDRGLGGRQPQHF; CDR3 DNA: TGTGCCAGTAGTTCCCCCCGGGACAGGGGGCTTGGTGGTCGTCAGCCCCAGCATTTT
D gene: NA; V gene: TRBV5-4; J gene: TRBJ2-1; clone size: NA; CDR3 protein: CASSSNVQARQFF; CDR3 DNA: TGTGCCAGCAGCTCGAACGTACAGGCCAGGCAGTTCTTC
D gene: NA; V gene: TRBV28; J gene: TRBJ2-7; clone size: NA; CDR3 protein: CASSWVGDWGHEQYF; CDR3 DNA: TGTGCCAGCAGTTGGGTGGGGGACTGGGGCCACGAGCAGTACTTC
D gene: NA; V gene: TRBV5-6; J gene: TRBJ1-3; clone size: NA; CDR3 protein: CASTTGGLGNTIYF; CDR3 DNA: TGTGCCAGCACCACCGGGGGGCTTGGAAACACCATATATTTT
D gene: TRBD2; V gene: TRBV19; J gene: TRBJ2-5; clone size: NA; CDR3 protein: CASSTLAGGEETQYF; CDR3 DNA: TGTGCCAGTAGTACCCTAGCGGGAGGGGAGGAGACCCAGTACTTC
D gene: TRBD2; V gene: TRBV12-5; J gene: TRBJ2-3; clone size: NA; CDR3 protein: CASCREGTDTQYF; CDR3 DNA: TGTGCTAGTTGCCGGGAGGGGACAGATACGCAGTATTTT
D gene: NA; V gene: TRBV18; J gene: TRBJ2-7; clone size: NA; CDR3 protein: CASSLEVSYEQYF; CDR3 DNA: TGTGCCAGCTCACTAGAGGTTTCCTACGAGCAGTACTTC
D gene: NA; V gene: TRBV5-4; J gene: TRBJ2-6; clone size: NA; CDR3 protein: CASSLVWGSGANVLTF; CDR3 DNA: TGTGCCAGCAGCTTGGTGTGGGGCTCCGGGGCCAACGTCCTGACTTTC
D gene: TRBD2; V gene: TRBV18; J gene: TRBJ2-5; clone size: NA; CDR3 protein: CASSPKLAEGYYVTQYF; CDR3 DNA: TGTGCCAGCTCACCAAAACTAGCGGAGGGATACTATGTGACCCAGTACTTC
D gene: TRBD1; V gene: TRBV19; J gene: TRBJ2-7; clone size: once; CDR3 protein: CASSIEQGHYYEQYF; CDR3 DNA: TGTGCCAGTAGTATAGAACAGGGGCACTACTACGAGCAGTACTTC
D gene: TRBD1; V gene: TRBV18; J gene: TRBJ1-2; clone size: NA; CDR3 protein: CASLADRAGYGYTF; CDR3 DNA: TGTGCCAGCTTAGCGGACAGGGCAGGCTATGGCTACACCTTC
D gene: TRBD1; V gene: TRBV7-9; J gene: TRBJ1-6; clone size: NA; CDR3 protein: CASSSDRGIDYSPLHF; CDR3 DNA: TGTGCCAGCAGTTCGGACAGGGGGATTGATTATTCACCCCTCCACTTT
D gene: NA; V gene: TRBV7-6; J gene: TRBJ2-5; clone size: once; CDR3 protein: CASSLGARLWETQYF; CDR3 DNA: TGTGCCAGCAGCTTAGGCGCCCGGTTGTGGGAGACCCAGTACTTC
D gene: NA; V gene: TRBV5-1; J gene: TRBJ2-7; clone size: NA; CDR3 protein: CASSMAREIYEQYF; CDR3 DNA: TGCGCCAGCAGCATGGCCAGGGAAATCTACGAGCAGTACTTC
D gene: NA; V gene: TRBV28; J gene: TRBJ1-5; clone size: NA; CDR3 protein: CASRSLLNQPQHF; CDR3 DNA: TGTGCCAGCAGGTCCCTCCTTAATCAGCCCCAGCATTTT
D gene: NA; V gene: TRBV4-1; J gene: TRBJ1-6; clone size: NA; CDR3 protein: CASSSGNLNLVNSPLHF; CDR3 DNA: TGCGCCAGCAGTTCAGGGAACCTCAACCTTGTGAATTCACCCCTCCACTTT
D gene: NA; V gene: TRBV10-1; J gene: TRBJ2-7; clone size: NA; CDR3 protein: CASSESIAVSYEQYF; CDR3 DNA: TGCGCCAGCAGTGAGTCTATAGCCGTCTCCTACGAGCAGTACTTC
D gene: NA; V gene: TRBV4-3; J gene: TRBJ1-2; clone size: NA; CDR3 protein: CASSQGAAGNYGYTF; CDR3 DNA: TGCGCCAGCAGCCAAGGTGCCGCGGGAAACTATGGCTACACCTTC
D gene: TRBD1; V gene: TRBV18; J gene: TRBJ1-6; clone size: NA; CDR3 protein: CASSPGQGDNSPLHF; CDR3 DNA: TGTGCCAGCTCACCCGGACAGGGGGATAATTCACCCCTCCACTTT
D gene: TRBD1; V gene: TRBV6-5; J gene: TRBJ2-7; clone size: NA; CDR3 protein: CASSPTGSHYEQYF; CDR3 DNA: TGTGCCAGCAGTCCGACAGGGTCTCACTACGAGCAGTACTTC
D gene: NA; V gene: TRBV4-1; J gene: TRBJ2-7; clone size: NA; CDR3 protein: CASSQVPGGISYEQYF; CDR3 DNA: TGCGCCAGCAGCCAAGTGCCAGGGGGGATATCCTACGAGCAGTACTTC
D gene: NA; V gene: TRBV5-1; J gene: TRBJ1-5; clone size: once; CDR3 protein: CASSLVQGYNSNQPQHF; CDR3 DNA: TGCGCCAGCAGCTTGGTACAGGGTTACAATAGCAATCAGCCCCAGCATTTT
D gene: NA; V gene: TRBV5-4; J gene: TRBJ2-4; clone size: NA; CDR3 protein: CASSFNRGAAKNIQYF; CDR3 DNA: TGTGCCAGCAGCTTTAATCGGGGGGCGGCCAAAAACATTCAGTACTTC